This is a list of T cell receptor beta chains from one sample in a study of blood T cell repertoires in COVID-19. Profiled with immunoSEQ multiplex PCR; TCRdb holds only in-frame clones, not every one. The sample lists about 120,000 clones; roughly 80% were seen once. Sequenced: peripheral blood. The receptors were gathered from a man between 65 and 80 years old with acute or convalescent COVID-19. The CDR3 runs from the conserved cysteine through the conserved F or W. A D gene is named only where the DNA matches it firmly. Expanded clones get a size class; other rows say once, few or many, or leave the size out.

J gene: TRBJ2-1
clone size: NA
V gene: TRBV7-2
D gene: TRBD1
CDR3 DNA: TGTGCCAGCAGCTTGACAGGGGGCTCATACAATGAGCAGTTCTTC
CDR3 protein: CASSLTGGSYNEQFF

J gene: TRBJ1-1
clone size: once
V gene: TRBV18
D gene: NA
CDR3 DNA: TGTGCCAGCTCTCCGAGGAGGGTGAGGACTGAAGCTTTCTTT
CDR3 protein: CASSPRRVRTEAFF

J gene: TRBJ2-1
clone size: NA
V gene: TRBV10-3
D gene: TRBD1
CDR3 DNA: TGTGCCAGCGGGACAGGGGTTCTCAATGAGCAGTTCTTC
CDR3 protein: CASGTGVLNEQFF

J gene: TRBJ1-5
clone size: once
V gene: TRBV6-2/TRBV6-3
D gene: NA
CDR3 DNA: TGTGCCAGCAGTCCGGACAGTAGCAATCAGCCCCAGCATTTT
CDR3 protein: CASSPDSSNQPQHF

J gene: TRBJ2-2
clone size: NA
V gene: TRBV9
D gene: TRBD2
CDR3 DNA: TGTGCCAGCAGCCTTACCTGGGAGGGAGACACCGGGGAGCTGTTTTTT
CDR3 protein: CASSLTWEGDTGELFF

J gene: TRBJ1-1
clone size: NA
V gene: TRBV5-1
D gene: NA
CDR3 DNA: TGCGCCAGCAGCCGGGGGGACAACACTGAAGCTTTCTTT
CDR3 protein: CASSRGDNTEAFF

J gene: TRBJ2-4
clone size: NA
V gene: TRBV5-5
D gene: TRBD2
CDR3 DNA: TGTGCCAGCAGCTTGGGACTAGCGGGGGGCATCTTCAAAAACATTCAGTACTTC
CDR3 protein: CASSLGLAGGIFKNIQYF

J gene: TRBJ2-3
clone size: NA
V gene: TRBV2
D gene: TRBD1
CDR3 DNA: TGTGCCAGCAGTCAGGGGGCTCACCGCACAGATACGCAGTATTTT
CDR3 protein: CASSQGAHRTDTQYF

J gene: TRBJ1-6
clone size: NA
V gene: TRBV5-1
D gene: NA
CDR3 DNA: TGCGCCAGCAGCTTGAGGAGGGATGGGGGACGGAATTCACCCCTCCACTTT
CDR3 protein: CASSLRRDGGRNSPLHF

J gene: TRBJ2-1
clone size: NA
V gene: TRBV4-2
D gene: NA
CDR3 DNA: TGTGCCAGCAGCCAAGATCTGTATACAGAAAGCTCCTACAATGAGCAGTTCTTC
CDR3 protein: CASSQDLYTESSYNEQFF

J gene: TRBJ2-5
clone size: NA
V gene: TRBV4-1
D gene: TRBD2
CDR3 DNA: TGCGCCAGTCCGGGACTAGCGGGGCCACAAGAGACCCAGTACTTC
CDR3 protein: CASPGLAGPQETQYF

J gene: TRBJ1-6
clone size: NA
V gene: TRBV5-6
D gene: NA
CDR3 DNA: TGTGCCAGCAGCGGGGGGGGACACCCTAATTCACCCCTCCACTTT
CDR3 protein: CASSGGGHPNSPLHF

J gene: TRBJ1-2
clone size: NA
V gene: TRBV6-1
D gene: NA
CDR3 DNA: TGTGCCAGCAGTGAGACAGGCCACTATGGCTACACCTTC
CDR3 protein: CASSETGHYGYTF

J gene: TRBJ2-3
clone size: few
V gene: TRBV5-1
D gene: TRBD2
CDR3 DNA: TGCGCCAGCAGTACCGGGACTAGCGGGGTGGGAGATACGCAGTATTTT
CDR3 protein: CASSTGTSGVGDTQYF

J gene: TRBJ2-5
clone size: few
V gene: TRBV6-5
D gene: TRBD2
CDR3 DNA: TGTGCCACCCCCCCTGGGACTAGCCAAGAGACCCAGTACTTC
CDR3 protein: CATPPGTSQETQYF

J gene: TRBJ2-7
clone size: NA
V gene: TRBV5-4
D gene: TRBD2
CDR3 DNA: TGTGCCAGCAGCTTGGGAGTAGCGGGGGGGCTTTCCTACGAGCAGTACTTC
CDR3 protein: CASSLGVAGGLSYEQYF

J gene: TRBJ2-3
clone size: NA
V gene: TRBV28
D gene: TRBD2
CDR3 DNA: TGTGCCACCGCGGGGGGGGGCACAGATACGCAGTATTTT
CDR3 protein: CATAGGGTDTQYF